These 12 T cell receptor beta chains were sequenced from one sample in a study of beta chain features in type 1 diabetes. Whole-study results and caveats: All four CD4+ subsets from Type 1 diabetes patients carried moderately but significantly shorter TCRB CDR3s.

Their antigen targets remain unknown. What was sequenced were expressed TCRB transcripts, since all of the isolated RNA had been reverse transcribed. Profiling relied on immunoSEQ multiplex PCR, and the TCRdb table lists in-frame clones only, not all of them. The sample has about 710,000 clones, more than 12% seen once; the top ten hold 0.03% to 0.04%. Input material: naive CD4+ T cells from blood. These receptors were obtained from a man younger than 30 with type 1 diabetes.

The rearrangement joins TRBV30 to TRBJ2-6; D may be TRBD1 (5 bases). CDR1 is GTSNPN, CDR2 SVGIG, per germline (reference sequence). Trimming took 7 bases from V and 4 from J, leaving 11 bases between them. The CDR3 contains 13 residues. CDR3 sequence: CASRVSGANVLTF. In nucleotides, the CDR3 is TGTGCCTCCAGGGTATCCGGGGCCAACGTCCTGACTTTC.

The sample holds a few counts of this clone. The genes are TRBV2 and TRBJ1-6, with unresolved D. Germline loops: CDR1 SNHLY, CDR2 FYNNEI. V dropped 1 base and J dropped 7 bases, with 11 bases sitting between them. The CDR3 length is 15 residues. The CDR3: CASSEGLPPNSPLHF. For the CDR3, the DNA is TGTGCCAGCAGTGAAGGGTTGCCTCCAAATTCACCCCTCCACTTT. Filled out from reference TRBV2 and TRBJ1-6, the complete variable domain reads EPEVTQTPSHQVTQMGQEVILRCVPISNHLYFYWYRQILGQKVEFLVSFYNNEISEKSEIFDDQFSVERPDGSNFTLKIRSTKLEDSAMYFCASSEGLPPNSPLHFGNGTRLTVT.

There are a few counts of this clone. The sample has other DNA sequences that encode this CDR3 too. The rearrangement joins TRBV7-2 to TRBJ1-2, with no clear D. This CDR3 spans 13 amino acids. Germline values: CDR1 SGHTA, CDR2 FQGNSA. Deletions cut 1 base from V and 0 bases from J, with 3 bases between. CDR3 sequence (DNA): TGTGCCAGCAGCTTAGGAGCTAACTATGGCTACACCTTC. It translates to CASSLGANYGYTF.

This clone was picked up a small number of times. The CDR3 is CSVCDMVPCTEAFF. CDR3 nucleotide sequence: TGCAGCGTCTGTGACATGGTTCCGTGCACTGAAGCTTTCTTT. The chain combines TRBV29-1 with TRBJ1-1; no clear D. CDR3 length: 14 residues. Germline V gene data show CDR1 as SQVTM and CDR2 as ANQGSEA. Trimming stripped 6 bases from V and 4 bases from J, with 18 bases between.

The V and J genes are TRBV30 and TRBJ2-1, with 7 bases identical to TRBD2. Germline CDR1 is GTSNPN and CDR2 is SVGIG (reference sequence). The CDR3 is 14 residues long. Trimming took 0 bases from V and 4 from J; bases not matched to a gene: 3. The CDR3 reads CAWSVLADYNEQFF. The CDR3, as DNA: TGTGCCTGGAGTGTCCTAGCGGATTACAATGAGCAGTTCTTC. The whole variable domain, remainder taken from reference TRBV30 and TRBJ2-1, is SQTIHQWPATLVQPVGSPLSLECTVEGTSNPNLYWYRQAAGRGLQLLFYSVGIGQISSEVPQNLSASRPQDRQFILSSKKLLLSDSGFYLCAWSVLADYNEQFFGPGTRLTVL.

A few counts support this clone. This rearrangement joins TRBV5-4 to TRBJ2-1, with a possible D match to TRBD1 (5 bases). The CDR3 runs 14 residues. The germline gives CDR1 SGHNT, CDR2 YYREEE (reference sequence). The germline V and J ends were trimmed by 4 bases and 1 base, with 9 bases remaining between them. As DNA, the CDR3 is TGTGCCAGCAGCCCTCCAGGGTCCTACAATGAGCAGTTCTTC. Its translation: CASSPPGSYNEQFF. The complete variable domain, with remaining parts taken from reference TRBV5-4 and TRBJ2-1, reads ETGVTQSPTHLIKTRGQQVTLRCSSQSGHNTVSWYQQALGQGPQFIFQYYREEENGRGNFPPRFSGLQFPNYSSELNVNALELDDSALYLCASSPPGSYNEQFFGPGTRLTVL.

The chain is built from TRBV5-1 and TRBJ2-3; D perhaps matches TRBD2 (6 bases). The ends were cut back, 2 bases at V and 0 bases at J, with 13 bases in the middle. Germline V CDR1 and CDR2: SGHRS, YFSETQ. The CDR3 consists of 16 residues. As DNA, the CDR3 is TGCGCCAGCAGCTTAATTGGCGGGACTAGCACAGATACGCAGTATTTT. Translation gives CASSLIGGTSTDTQYF.

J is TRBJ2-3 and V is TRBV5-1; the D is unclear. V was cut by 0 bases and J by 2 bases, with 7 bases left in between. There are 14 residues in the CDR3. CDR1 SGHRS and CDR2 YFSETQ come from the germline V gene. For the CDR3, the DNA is TGCGCCAGCAGCTTGGGCTCGAACACAGATACGCAGTATTTT. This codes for CASSLGSNTDTQYF.

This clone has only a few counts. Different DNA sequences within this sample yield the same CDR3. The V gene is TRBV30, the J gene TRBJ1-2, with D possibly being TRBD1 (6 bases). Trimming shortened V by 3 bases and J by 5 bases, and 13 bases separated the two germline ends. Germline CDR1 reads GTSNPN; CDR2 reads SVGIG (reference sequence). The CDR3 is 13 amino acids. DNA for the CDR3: TGTGCCTGGAGCCCGACAGGAGGATATGGCTACACCTTC. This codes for CAWSPTGGYGYTF.

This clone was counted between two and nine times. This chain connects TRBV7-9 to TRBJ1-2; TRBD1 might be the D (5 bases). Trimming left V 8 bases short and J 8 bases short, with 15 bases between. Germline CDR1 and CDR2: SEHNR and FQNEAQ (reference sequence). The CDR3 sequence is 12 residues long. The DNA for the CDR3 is TGTGCCAGCGGCGACCGGGACGTCGGCTACACCTTC. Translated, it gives CASGDRDVGYTF. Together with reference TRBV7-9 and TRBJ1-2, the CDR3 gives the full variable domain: DTGVSQNPRHKITKRGQNVTFRCDPISEHNRLYWYRQTLGQGPEFLTYFQNEAQLEKSRLLSDRFSAERPKGSFSTLEIQRTEQGDSAMYLCASGDRDVGYTFGSGTRLTVV.

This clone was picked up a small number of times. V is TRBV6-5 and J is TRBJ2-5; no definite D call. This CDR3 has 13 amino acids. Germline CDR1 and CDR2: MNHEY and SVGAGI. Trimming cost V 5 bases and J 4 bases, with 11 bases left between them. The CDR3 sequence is CASSEDAGETQYF. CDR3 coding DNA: TGTGCCAGCAGTGAGGACGCCGGAGAGACCCAGTACTTC.

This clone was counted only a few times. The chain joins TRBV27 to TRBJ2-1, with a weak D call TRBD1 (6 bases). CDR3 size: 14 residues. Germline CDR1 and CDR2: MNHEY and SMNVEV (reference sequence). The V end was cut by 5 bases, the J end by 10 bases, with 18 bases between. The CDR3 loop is CASSRADPTGEQFF. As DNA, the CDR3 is TGTGCCAGCAGTAGGGCAGACCCGACAGGAGAGCAGTTCTTC.